The clone carrying this T cell receptor (beta chain) has just one count. No antigen is known for it. The entry originates in a study of CD8 T cells in Susac syndrome. The overall study: Patients with Susac syndrome were therapy-naive, taking corticosteroids, with some also receiving intravenous immunoglobulin, or taking intravenous immunoglobulin alone at the time their blood was drawn. Regarding the study as a whole: In its TCR sequencing and HLA analysis, the study acknowledged that the number of individuals was relatively small.

Per germline, CDR1 SQVTM and CDR2 ANQGSEA. This CDR3 has 12 amino acids. V was shortened by 3 bases and J by 10 bases, with 15 bases between the two germline ends. Random hexamers were used to reverse transcribe an amount of about 0.45 to 1 ug RNA. MiXCR, run by TCRdb on the immunoSEQ multiplex PCR reads, gives a single entry per CDR3 protein. This sample has 100,000 to 150,000 distinct CDR3 sequences; around 94% occur once, and the top ten carry around 0.2%. J is TRBJ1-1 and V is TRBV29-1; the D is unclear. Sequences were obtained from CD8+ T cells from PBMCs. The TCR sequence derives from a human donor with Susac syndrome. The CDR3 reads CSVESERGGAFF. In DNA form, the CDR3 reads TGCAGCGTTGAGTCAGAACGAGGTGGAGCTTTCTTT.